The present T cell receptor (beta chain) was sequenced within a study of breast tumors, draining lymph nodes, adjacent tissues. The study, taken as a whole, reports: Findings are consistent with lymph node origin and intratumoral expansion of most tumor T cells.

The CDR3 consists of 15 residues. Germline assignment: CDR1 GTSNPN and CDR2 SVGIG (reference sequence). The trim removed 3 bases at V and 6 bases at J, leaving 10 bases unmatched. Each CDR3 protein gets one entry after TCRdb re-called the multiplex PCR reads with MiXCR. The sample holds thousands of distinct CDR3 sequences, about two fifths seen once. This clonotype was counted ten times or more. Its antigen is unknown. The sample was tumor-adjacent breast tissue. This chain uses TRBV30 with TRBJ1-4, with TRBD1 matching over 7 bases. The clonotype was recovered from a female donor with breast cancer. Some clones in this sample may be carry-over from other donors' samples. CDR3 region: CAWRRDRLPHEKLFF. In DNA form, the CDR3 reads TGTGCCTGGAGGCGGGACAGATTACCCCATGAAAAACTGTTTTTT.